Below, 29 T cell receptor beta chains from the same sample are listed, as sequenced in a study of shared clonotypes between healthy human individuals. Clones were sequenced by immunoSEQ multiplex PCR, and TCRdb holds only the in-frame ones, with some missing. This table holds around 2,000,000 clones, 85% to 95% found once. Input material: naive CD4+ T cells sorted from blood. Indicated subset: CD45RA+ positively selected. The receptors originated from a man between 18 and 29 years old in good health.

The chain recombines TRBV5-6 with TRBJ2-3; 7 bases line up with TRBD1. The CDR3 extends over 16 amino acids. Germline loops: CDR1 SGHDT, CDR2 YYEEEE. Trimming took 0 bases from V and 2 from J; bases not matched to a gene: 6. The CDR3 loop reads CASSLDPGTVTDTQYF. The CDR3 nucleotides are TGTGCCAGCAGCTTGGATCCGGGGACAGTCACAGATACGCAGTATTTT.

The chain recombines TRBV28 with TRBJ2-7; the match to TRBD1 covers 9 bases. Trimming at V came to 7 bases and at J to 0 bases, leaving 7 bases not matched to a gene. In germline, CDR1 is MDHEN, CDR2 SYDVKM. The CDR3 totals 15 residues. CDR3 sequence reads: CASITPGQGSYEQYF. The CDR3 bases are TGTGCCAGCATCACGCCGGGACAGGGCTCCTACGAGCAGTACTTC.

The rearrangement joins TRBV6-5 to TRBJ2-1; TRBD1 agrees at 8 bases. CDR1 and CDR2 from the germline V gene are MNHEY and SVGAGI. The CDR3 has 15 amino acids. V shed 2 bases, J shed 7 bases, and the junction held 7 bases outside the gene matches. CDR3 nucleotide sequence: TGTGCCAGCAGTTACGGGCGCCAGGGGGCAAATGAGCAGTTCTTC. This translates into CASSYGRQGANEQFF.

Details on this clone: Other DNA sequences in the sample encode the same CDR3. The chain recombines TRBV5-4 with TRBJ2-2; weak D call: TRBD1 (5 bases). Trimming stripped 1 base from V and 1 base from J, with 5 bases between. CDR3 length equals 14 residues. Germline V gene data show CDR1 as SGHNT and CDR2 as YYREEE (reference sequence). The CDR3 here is CASSLTGNTGELFF. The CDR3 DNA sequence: TGTGCCAGCAGCTTGACAGGGAACACCGGGGAGCTGTTTTTT.

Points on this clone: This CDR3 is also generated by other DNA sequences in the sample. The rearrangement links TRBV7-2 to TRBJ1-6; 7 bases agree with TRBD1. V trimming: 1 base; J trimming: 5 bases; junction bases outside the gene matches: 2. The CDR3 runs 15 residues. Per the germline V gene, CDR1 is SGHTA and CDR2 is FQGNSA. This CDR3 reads CASSLGDRDNSPLHF. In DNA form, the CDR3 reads TGTGCCAGCAGCTTAGGGGACAGAGATAATTCACCCCTCCACTTT.

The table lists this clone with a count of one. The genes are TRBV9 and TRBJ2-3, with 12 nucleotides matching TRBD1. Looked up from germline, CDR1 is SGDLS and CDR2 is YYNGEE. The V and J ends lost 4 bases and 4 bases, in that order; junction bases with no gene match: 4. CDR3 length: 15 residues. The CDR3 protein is CASSLRDRGPDTQYF. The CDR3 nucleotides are TGTGCCAGCAGCCTTCGGGACAGGGGGCCAGATACGCAGTATTTT. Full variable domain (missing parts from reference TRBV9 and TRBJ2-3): DSGVTQTPKHLITATGQRVTLRCSPRSGDLSVYWYQQSLDQGLQFLIQYYNGEERAKGNILERFSAQQFPDLHSELNLSSLELGDSALYFCASSLRDRGPDTQYFGPGTRLTVL.

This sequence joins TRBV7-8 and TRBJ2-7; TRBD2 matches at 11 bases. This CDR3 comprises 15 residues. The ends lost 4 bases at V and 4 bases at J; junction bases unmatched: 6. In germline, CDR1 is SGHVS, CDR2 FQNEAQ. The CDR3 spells CASSSGTSGYYEQYF. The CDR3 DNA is TGTGCCAGCAGCTCAGGGACTAGCGGATATTACGAGCAGTACTTC.

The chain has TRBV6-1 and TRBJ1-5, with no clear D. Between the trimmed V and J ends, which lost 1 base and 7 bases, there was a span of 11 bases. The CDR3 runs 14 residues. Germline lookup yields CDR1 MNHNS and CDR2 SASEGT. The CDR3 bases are TGTGCCAGCAGTGAAGTACCCCTTGAGCAGCCCCAGCATTTT. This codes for CASSEVPLEQPQHF.

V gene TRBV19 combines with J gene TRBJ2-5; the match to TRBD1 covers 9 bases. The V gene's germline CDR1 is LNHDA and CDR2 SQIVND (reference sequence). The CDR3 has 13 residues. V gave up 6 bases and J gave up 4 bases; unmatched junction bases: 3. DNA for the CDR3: TGTGCCAGTAGAACAGGGGGCGCAGAGACCCAGTACTTC. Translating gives CASRTGGAETQYF.

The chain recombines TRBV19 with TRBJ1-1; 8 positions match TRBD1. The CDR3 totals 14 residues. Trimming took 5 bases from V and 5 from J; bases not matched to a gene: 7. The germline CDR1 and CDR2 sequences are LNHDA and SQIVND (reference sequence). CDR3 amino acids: CASSAPGQETEAFF. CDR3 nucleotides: TGTGCCAGTAGTGCTCCGGGACAGGAGACTGAAGCTTTCTTT.

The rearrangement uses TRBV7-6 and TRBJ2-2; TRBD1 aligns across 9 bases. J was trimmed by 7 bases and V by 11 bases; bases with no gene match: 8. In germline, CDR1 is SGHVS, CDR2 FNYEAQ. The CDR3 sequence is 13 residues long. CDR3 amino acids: CALRDRAHGELFF. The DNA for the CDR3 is TGTGCCCTCCGGGACAGGGCGCACGGGGAGCTGTTTTTT.

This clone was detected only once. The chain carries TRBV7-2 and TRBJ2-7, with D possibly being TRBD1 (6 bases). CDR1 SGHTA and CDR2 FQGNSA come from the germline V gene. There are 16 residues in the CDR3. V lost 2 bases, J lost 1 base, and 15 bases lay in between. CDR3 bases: TGTGCCAGCAGCTTATCCCGGGACAAAGCATCCTACGAGCAGTACTTC. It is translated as CASSLSRDKASYEQYF.

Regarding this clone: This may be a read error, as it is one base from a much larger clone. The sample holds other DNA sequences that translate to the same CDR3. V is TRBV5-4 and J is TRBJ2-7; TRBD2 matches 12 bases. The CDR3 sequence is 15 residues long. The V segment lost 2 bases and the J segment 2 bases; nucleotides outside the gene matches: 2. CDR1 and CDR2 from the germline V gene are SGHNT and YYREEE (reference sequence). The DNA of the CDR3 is TGTGCCAGCAGCTTAGGACTAGCGGGAACCTACGAGCAGTACTTC. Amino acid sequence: CASSLGLAGTYEQYF.

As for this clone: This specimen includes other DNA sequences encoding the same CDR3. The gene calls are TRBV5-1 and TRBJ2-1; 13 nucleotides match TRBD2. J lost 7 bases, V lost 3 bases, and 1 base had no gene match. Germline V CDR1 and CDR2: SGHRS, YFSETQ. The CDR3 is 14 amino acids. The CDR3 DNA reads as TGCGCCAGCAGCTCGACTAGCGGGAGGAATGAGCAGTTCTTC. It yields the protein CASSSTSGRNEQFF. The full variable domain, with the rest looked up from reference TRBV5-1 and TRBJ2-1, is KAGVTQTPRYLIKTRGQQVTLSCSPISGHRSVSWYQQTPGQGLQFLFEYFSETQRNKGNFPGRFSGRQFSNSRSEMNVSTLELGDSALYLCASSSTSGRNEQFFGPGTRLTVL.

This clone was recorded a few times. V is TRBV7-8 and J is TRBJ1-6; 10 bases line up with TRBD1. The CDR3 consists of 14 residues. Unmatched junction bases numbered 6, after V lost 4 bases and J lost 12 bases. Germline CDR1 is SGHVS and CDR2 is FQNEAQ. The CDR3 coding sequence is TGTGCCAGCAGCTCCGGGACAGGGGAGGTACCCCTCCACTTT. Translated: CASSSGTGEVPLHF.

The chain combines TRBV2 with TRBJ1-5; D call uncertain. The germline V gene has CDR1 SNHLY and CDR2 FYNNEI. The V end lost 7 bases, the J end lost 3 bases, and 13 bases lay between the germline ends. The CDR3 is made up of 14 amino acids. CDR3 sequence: CASTKVVANQPQHF. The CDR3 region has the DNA TGTGCCAGCACCAAGGTTGTTGCCAATCAGCCCCAGCATTTT.

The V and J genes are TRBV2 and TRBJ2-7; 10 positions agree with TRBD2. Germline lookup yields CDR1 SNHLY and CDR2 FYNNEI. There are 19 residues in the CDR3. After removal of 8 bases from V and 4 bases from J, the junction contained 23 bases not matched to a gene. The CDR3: CASGLEAGSLAGVPYEQYF. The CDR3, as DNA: TGTGCCAGCGGTCTAGAGGCAGGGAGTCTAGCGGGAGTCCCATACGAGCAGTACTTC.

The DNA for the CDR3 is TGTGCCATCAGTGAGTCGGTTAGGGAAGAGCAGTTCTTC. Its translation is CAISESVREEQFF. This chain joins TRBV10-3 and TRBJ2-1; D is undetermined. Germline V lookup: CDR1 ENHRY, CDR2 SYGVKD. The CDR3 totals 13 residues. Trimming removed 0 bases at V and 10 bases at J, with 10 bases between.

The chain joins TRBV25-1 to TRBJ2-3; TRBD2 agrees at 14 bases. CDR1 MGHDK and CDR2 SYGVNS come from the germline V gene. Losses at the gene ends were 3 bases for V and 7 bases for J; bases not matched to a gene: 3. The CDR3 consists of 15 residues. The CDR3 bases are TGTGCCAGCAGTGAGGGGACTAGCGGGAGTTATACGCAGTATTTT. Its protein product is CASSEGTSGSYTQYF.

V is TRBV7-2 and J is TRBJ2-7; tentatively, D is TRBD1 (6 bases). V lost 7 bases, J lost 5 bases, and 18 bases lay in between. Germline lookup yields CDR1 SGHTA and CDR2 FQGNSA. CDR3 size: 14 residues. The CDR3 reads CASTNGNRVDEQYF. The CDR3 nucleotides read TGTGCCAGCACCAACGGGAACAGGGTCGACGAGCAGTACTTC.

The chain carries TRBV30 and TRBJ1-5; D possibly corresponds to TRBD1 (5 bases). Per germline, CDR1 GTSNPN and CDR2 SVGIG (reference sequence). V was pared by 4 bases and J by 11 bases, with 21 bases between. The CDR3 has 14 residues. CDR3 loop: CAWMDHDGRGTQHF. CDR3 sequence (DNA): TGTGCCTGGATGGACCACGATGGTCGGGGGACCCAGCATTTT. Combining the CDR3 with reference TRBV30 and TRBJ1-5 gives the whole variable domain SQTIHQWPATLVQPVGSPLSLECTVEGTSNPNLYWYRQAAGRGLQLLFYSVGIGQISSEVPQNLSASRPQDRQFILSSKKLLLSDSGFYLCAWMDHDGRGTQHFGDGTRLSIL.

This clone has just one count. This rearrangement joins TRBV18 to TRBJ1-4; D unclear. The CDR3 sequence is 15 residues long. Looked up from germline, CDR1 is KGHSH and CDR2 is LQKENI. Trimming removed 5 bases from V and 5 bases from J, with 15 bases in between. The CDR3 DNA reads TGTGCCAGCTCATCAAAGGAGGCGGGGAATGAAAAACTGTTTTTT. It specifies CASSSKEAGNEKLFF.

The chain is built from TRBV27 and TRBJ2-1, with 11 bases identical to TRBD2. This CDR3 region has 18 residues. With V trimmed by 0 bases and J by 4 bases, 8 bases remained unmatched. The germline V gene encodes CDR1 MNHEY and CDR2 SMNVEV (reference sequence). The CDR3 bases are TGTGCCAGCAGTTTATCGTATCCCGGGACTAGCGGTTACAATGAGCAGTTCTTC. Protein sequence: CASSLSYPGTSGYNEQFF.

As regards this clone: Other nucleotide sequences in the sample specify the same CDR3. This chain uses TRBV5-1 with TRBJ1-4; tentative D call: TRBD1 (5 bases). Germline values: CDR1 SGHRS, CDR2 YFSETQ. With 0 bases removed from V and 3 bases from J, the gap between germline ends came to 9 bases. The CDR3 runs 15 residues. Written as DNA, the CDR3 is TGCGCCAGCAGCTTGGCAGCAGGGTCTAATGAAAAACTGTTTTTT. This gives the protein CASSLAAGSNEKLFF.

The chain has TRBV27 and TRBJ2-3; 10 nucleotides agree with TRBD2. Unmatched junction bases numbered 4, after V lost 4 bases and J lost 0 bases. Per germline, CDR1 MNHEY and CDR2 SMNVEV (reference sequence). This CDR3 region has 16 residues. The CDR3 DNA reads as TGTGCCAGCAGTTACAGACTAGCGGGTAGCACAGATACGCAGTATTTT. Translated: CASSYRLAGSTDTQYF.

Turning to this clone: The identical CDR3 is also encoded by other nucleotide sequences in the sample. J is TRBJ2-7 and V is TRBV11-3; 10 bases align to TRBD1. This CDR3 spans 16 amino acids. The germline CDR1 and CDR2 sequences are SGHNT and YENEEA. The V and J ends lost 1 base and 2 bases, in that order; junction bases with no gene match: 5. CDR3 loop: CASSLGSGTGAYEQYF. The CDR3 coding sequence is TGTGCCAGCAGCTTAGGGTCCGGGACAGGGGCCTACGAGCAGTACTTC.

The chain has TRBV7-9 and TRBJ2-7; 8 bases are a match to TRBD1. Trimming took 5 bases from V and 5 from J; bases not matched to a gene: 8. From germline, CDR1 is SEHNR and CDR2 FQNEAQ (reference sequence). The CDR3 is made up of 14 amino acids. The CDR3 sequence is CASSPRQGYHEQYF. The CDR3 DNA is TGTGCCAGCAGCCCCAGACAGGGGTACCACGAGCAGTACTTC.

CDR3 residues: CASSGDAGGAYGYTF. In nucleotides, the CDR3 is TGTGCCAGCAGCGGTGATGCAGGGGGCGCTTATGGCTACACCTTC. This chain joins TRBV2 and TRBJ1-2; 8 nucleotides agree with TRBD1. Germline CDR1 reads SNHLY; CDR2 reads FYNNEI. With V trimmed by 6 bases and J by 5 bases, 11 bases remained unmatched. The CDR3 totals 15 residues.

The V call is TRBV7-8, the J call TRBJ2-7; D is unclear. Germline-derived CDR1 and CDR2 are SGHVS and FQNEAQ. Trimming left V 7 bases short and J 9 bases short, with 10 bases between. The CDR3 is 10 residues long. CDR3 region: CASTNWGQYF. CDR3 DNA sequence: TGTGCCAGCACCAACTGGGGGCAGTACTTC.